This TCR beta chain came from a study of Ad26.COV2.S vaccination and SARS-CoV-2 variants. This clone was seen once. Treatment meaning: 15 to 20 received Ad26.COV2.S at low or high dose, single or two shots; 5 received placebo; per-sample allocation not given. All samples were drawn on day 63, counting from the first vaccine or placebo injection. Generated by immunoSEQ multiplex PCR, the TCRdb table keeps only in-frame clones and is missing some. The sample lists roughly 420,000 clones; roughly 89% were seen once. The CDR3 sequence is 15 residues long. CDR1 is SGHRS, CDR2 YFSETQ, per germline. V was shortened by 4 bases and J by 3 bases, with 14 bases between the two germline ends.

The rearrangement joins TRBV5-1 to TRBJ1-5; D remains ambiguous. The source was peripheral blood, collected in a trial of Ad26.COV2.S vaccine versus placebo. The sequence was obtained from a person aged 18-65 years who received the Ad26.COV2.S COVID-19 vaccine or a placebo. Here the CDR3 DNA reads TGCGCCAGCAGCCTGGGAGGGCTTATCAATCAGCCCCAGCATTTT. Protein sequence: CASSLGGLINQPQHF.